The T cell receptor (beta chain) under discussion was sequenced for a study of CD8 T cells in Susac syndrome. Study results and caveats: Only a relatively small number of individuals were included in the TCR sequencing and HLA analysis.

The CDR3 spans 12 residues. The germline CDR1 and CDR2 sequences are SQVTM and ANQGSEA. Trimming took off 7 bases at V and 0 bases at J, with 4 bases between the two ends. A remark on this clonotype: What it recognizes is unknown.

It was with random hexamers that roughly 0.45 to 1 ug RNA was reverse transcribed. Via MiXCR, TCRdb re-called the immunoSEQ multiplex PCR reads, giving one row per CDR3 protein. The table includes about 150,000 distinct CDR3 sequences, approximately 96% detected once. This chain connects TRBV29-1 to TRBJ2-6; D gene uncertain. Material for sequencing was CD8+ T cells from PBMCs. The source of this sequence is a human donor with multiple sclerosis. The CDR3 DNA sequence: TGCAGCGCCTACTCTGGGGCCAACGTCCTGACTTTC. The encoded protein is CSAYSGANVLTF.